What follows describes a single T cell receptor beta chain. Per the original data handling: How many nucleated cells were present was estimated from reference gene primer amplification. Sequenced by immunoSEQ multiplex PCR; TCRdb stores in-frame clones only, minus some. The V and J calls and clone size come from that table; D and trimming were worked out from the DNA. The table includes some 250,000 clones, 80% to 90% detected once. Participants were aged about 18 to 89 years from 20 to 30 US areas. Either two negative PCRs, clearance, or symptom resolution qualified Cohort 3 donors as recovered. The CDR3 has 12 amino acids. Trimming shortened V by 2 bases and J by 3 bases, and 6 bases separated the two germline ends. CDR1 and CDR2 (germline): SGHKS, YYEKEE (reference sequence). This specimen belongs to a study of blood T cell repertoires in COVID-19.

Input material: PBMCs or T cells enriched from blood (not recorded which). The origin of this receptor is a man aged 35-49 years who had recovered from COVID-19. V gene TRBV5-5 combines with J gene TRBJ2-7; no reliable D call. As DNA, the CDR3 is TGTGCCAGCAGCTTTTACGGCTACGAGCAGTACTTC. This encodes CASSFYGYEQYF.